This T cell receptor beta chain was recovered during a study of blood T cell repertoires in COVID-19. The overall study: Researchers got acute and convalescent COVID-19 samples from the United States, Italy and Spain.

Cohort 3 donors were reported recovered after two negative PCRs, clearance, or symptom resolution. Per the original methods: Reference gene primer amplification gave nucleated cell count estimates. The protocol was immunoSEQ multiplex PCR, while the TCRdb copy is restricted to in-frame clones and leaves out a portion. For V, J and clone size, that table is used; D and trimming come from the DNA. The table shows some 330,000 clones, with around 84% occurring only once. Trimming took 8 bases from V and 1 from J, leaving 12 bases between them. This CDR3 is built from 15 residues. Germline V CDR1 and CDR2: SGHTA, FQGNSA.

Material for sequencing was PBMCs or T cells enriched from blood (not recorded which). The TCR comes from a man younger than 45 who had recovered from COVID-19. This sequence joins TRBV7-2 and TRBJ2-6; D gene uncertain. Here the CDR3 reads CASAQTRSGANVLTF. The CDR3 DNA is TGTGCCAGCGCACAAACGAGGTCTGGGGCCAACGTCCTGACTTTC.